The 4 T cell receptor beta chains reported below all come from one sample, sequenced in a study of blood T cells in healthy people across ages. Using a J-beta primer mix together with a sample-barcoded 5' primer, a second PCR was run for roughly 7 to 12 cycles. MiXCR, applied by TCRdb to the 5' RACE reads, yields one record per CDR3 protein. In the table there are about 1.4 million distinct CDR3 sequences, approximately 63% of which are singletons. The sequenced sample was blood. The receptors were gathered from a man younger than 30 in good health.

The chain has TRBV7-2 and TRBJ2-5, with no clear D. V was clipped by 1 base and J by 3 bases, with 9 bases between them. CDR3 length: 14 residues. Per germline, CDR1 SGHTA and CDR2 FQGNSA. The CDR3 bases are TGTGCCAGCAGCTTAGTTCCCACCGAAGAGACCCAGTACTTC. Its translation is CASSLVPTEETQYF.

This chain uses TRBV4-1 with TRBJ2-4; D is perhaps TRBD2 (5 bases). The better agreement between TRBJ2-7 and the DNA end casts doubt on the J call. This CDR3 comprises 15 residues. The V gene's germline CDR1 is MGHRA and CDR2 YSYEKL. The CDR3 bases are TGCGCCAGCAGCCAAGAGGACTTTCGAGGAGACGAGCAGTACTTC. Translation gives CASSQEDFRGDEQYF.

V gene TRBV25-1 combines with J gene TRBJ2-3; 9 nucleotides line up with TRBD2. J gave up 3 bases and V 2 bases, and 12 bases lay outside the gene matches. The CDR3 is made up of 18 amino acids. Germline lookup yields CDR1 MGHDK and CDR2 SYGVNS. CDR3 sequence (DNA): TGTGCCAGCAGTGAAACCCTCAGTAGCGGGAGAGCAACAGATACGCAGTATTTT. This codes for CASSETLSSGRATDTQYF.

A note on this clonotype: At one end the junction does not follow the germline gene, possibly because of a read error. As DNA, the CDR3 is TGTGCCAGCAGTTTCGACAGGGCCGCCGCCACATATACGCAGTATTTT. It specifies CASSFDRAAATYTQYF. The rearrangement uses TRBV6-2 or TRBV6-3 and TRBJ2-3; 7 bases are shared with TRBD1. This CDR3 spans 16 amino acids. Germline-derived CDR1 and CDR2 are MNHEY and SVGEGT.